This passage covers 32 T cell receptor beta chains from one sample sequenced in a study of cytomegalovirus exposure and HLA in healthy donors. 13 Jbeta primers and 60 Vbeta primers were used for the PCR. The data were produced by immunoSEQ multiplex PCR, yet TCRdb's version contains in-frame clones alone and is incomplete. This table holds approximately 150,000 clones, about four fifths found once. The sample taken for sequencing was PBMCs. The receptors shown here come from a woman in her late teens or twenties in good health and CMV-seropositive.

The chain couples TRBV5-1 to TRBJ2-5; TRBD1 matches at 8 bases. Per the germline V gene, CDR1 is SGHRS and CDR2 is YFSETQ. J lost 2 bases, V lost 4 bases, and 7 bases had no gene match. The CDR3 runs to 15 residues. The CDR3 DNA is TGCGCCAGCAGCCCAGGACAGGGCCTACAAGAGACCCAGTACTTC. Protein sequence: CASSPGQGLQETQYF.

The chain links TRBV19 to TRBJ1-6; D is ambiguous. The CDR3 totals 15 residues. V gave up 6 bases and J gave up 7 bases, with 16 bases separating them. Looked up from germline, CDR1 is LNHDA and CDR2 is SQIVND (reference sequence). In nucleotides, the CDR3 is TGTGCCAGTAGCCTCGAACCAGGTGAAAATTCACCCCTCCACTTT. It yields the protein CASSLEPGENSPLHF. The variable domain in full, with the rest retrieved from reference TRBV19 and TRBJ1-6, is DGGITQSPKYLFRKEGQNVTLSCEQNLNHDAMYWYRQDPGQGLRLIYYSQIVNDFQKGDIAEGYSVSREKKESFPLTVTSAQKNPTAFYLCASSLEPGENSPLHFGNGTRLTVT.

V usage is TRBV5-6 and J usage is TRBJ2-3; 7 bases map to TRBD1. J lost 6 bases, V lost 2 bases, and 12 bases had no gene match. CDR3 size: 16 residues. Per germline, CDR1 SGHDT and CDR2 YYEEEE. CDR3 region: CASSLLTGSPADTQYF. The DNA of the CDR3 is TGTGCCAGCAGCTTATTGACAGGGAGCCCCGCCGATACGCAGTATTTT.

The V call is TRBV6-7, the J call TRBJ2-5, with 11 positions matching TRBD2. TRBV6-7 counts as an open reading frame of uncertain function. This CDR3 has 19 residues. V gave up 2 bases and J gave up 4 bases; unmatched junction bases: 15. The CDR3: CASSYPIRIAGGPPETQYF. CDR3 nucleotide sequence: TGTGCCAGCAGTTACCCCATCCGAATAGCGGGGGGGCCACCAGAGACCCAGTACTTC.

The CDR3 sequence is CASSLFGTRYTEAFF. CDR3 in DNA: TGTGCCAGCAGCTTGTTTGGGACTCGGTACACTGAAGCTTTCTTT. The V call is TRBV11-2, the J call TRBJ1-1, with D possibly being TRBD1 (5 bases). Germline V CDR1 and CDR2: SGHAT, FQNNGV. Between the trimmed V and J ends, which lost 3 bases and 3 bases, there was a span of 14 bases. This CDR3 contains 15 residues.

The V gene is TRBV6-6, the J gene TRBJ1-1; D ambiguous. V was shortened by 4 bases and J by 0 bases, with 9 bases between the two germline ends. The germline gives CDR1 MNHNY, CDR2 SVGAGI (reference sequence). The CDR3 runs to 14 residues. CDR3 sequence reads: CASSSGPMNTEAFF. The CDR3 DNA reads TGTGCCAGCAGTTCGGGTCCAATGAACACTGAAGCTTTCTTT.

The rearrangement joins TRBV5-5 to TRBJ1-4, with TRBD1 as a possible D gene (5 bases). Germline V gene sequence: CDR1 SGHKS, CDR2 YYEKEE (reference sequence). The CDR3 is 14 residues long. Trimming removed 5 bases at V and 7 bases at J, with 15 bases between. Here the CDR3 DNA reads TGTGCCAGCAGGACGGGGGGAGGTGGTGAAAAACTGTTTTTT. It yields the protein CASRTGGGGEKLFF.

The genes are TRBV2 and TRBJ1-1; maybe TRBD1 (5 bases). V was trimmed by 7 bases and J by 4 bases, leaving 13 bases between them. Looked up from germline, CDR1 is SNHLY and CDR2 is FYNNEI. The CDR3 contains 13 residues. The CDR3 loop is CASNGGLATEAFF. CDR3 DNA sequence: TGTGCCAGCAACGGGGGGTTGGCCACTGAAGCTTTCTTT.

The CDR3 nucleotides are TGTGCCAGCAGGGTTAGACAGGGGAGTAGCAATCAGCCCCAGCATTTT. This translates into CASRVRQGSSNQPQHF. The chain couples TRBV28 to TRBJ1-5; TRBD1 matches at 8 bases. The V gene end was trimmed by 6 bases and the J gene end by 0 bases; junction bases not matched to a gene: 7. Germline CDR1 is MDHEN and CDR2 is SYDVKM. The CDR3 is 16 residues long. The complete variable domain, with remaining parts taken from reference TRBV28 and TRBJ1-5, reads DVKVTQSSRYLVKRTGEKVFLECVQDMDHENMFWYRQDPGLGLRLIYFSYDVKMKEKGDIPEGYSVSREKKERFSLILESASTNQTSMYLCASRVRQGSSNQPQHFGDGTRLSIL.

The chain combines TRBV2 with TRBJ1-4; no firm D call. This CDR3 has 14 amino acids. Trimming pared 4 bases from V and 8 bases from J, leaving 14 bases between. The germline V gene has CDR1 SNHLY and CDR2 FYNNEI. For the CDR3, the DNA is TGTGCCAGCAGTGCGGGTTTGAGGATCGAAAAACTGTTTTTT. It is translated as CASSAGLRIEKLFF.

The gene calls are TRBV4-3 and TRBJ2-1; possibly TRBD1 for D (5 bases). The CDR3 runs to 16 residues. Germline V lookup: CDR1 LGHNA, CDR2 YSLEER. The V gene lost 4 bases and the J gene lost 2 bases, with 15 bases spanning the gap. The CDR3 region is CASSPSLRGTYNEQFF. CDR3 bases: TGCGCCAGCAGCCCCTCGTTAAGGGGAACCTACAATGAGCAGTTCTTC.

The CDR3 reads CASPGGRGTSGGPDTQYF. The CDR3 nucleotides read TGTGCCAGCCCCGGGGGTCGGGGGACTAGCGGGGGGCCAGATACGCAGTATTTT. This chain links TRBV21-1 with TRBJ2-3; the tabulated D call, TRBD2, remains unverified against the DNA. TRBV21-1 is marked as a pseudogene. The CDR3 has 18 residues.

The chain joins TRBV5-6 to TRBJ1-5; 7 bases are shared with TRBD1. With 0 bases clipped from V and 9 bases from J, the junction kept 6 bases outside the gene matches. The CDR3 runs to 14 residues. The V gene's germline CDR1 is SGHDT and CDR2 YYEEEE. Here the CDR3 reads CASSLGTGGGPQHF. CDR3 coding DNA: TGTGCCAGCAGCTTGGGGACAGGAGGGGGGCCCCAGCATTTT.

This clone is labeled as medium-sized. The chain uses TRBV6-4 and TRBJ2-2; 11 bases match TRBD2. This CDR3 comprises 15 residues. Germline-derived CDR1 and CDR2 are MRHNA and SNTAGT. V lost 2 bases and J lost 6; bases outside the gene matches: 2. CDR3 coding DNA: TGTGCCAGCAGTGACACTAGCGGGGGCGCCGGGGAGCTGTTTTTT. Protein: CASSDTSGGAGELFF.

This chain connects TRBV30 to TRBJ2-6; possible D gene TRBD2, 6 bases. V was cut by 5 bases and J by 0 bases, with 11 bases left in between. This CDR3 is built from 15 residues. The germline CDR1 and CDR2 sequences are GTSNPN and SVGIG (reference sequence). CDR3 sequence reads: CAWSGTFSGANVLTF. The DNA for the CDR3 is TGTGCCTGGTCCGGGACTTTCTCTGGGGCCAACGTCCTGACTTTC.

The chain uses TRBV28 and TRBJ2-2; 13 positions agree with TRBD2. Germline V gives CDR1 MDHEN, CDR2 SYDVKM. J gave up 10 bases and V 3 bases, and 5 bases lay outside the gene matches. This CDR3 region has 15 residues. CDR3 sequence (DNA): TGTGCCAGCAGTTTCAGGACTAGCGGGAGATCGGAGCTGTTTTTT. Translated, it gives CASSFRTSGRSELFF.

This clone showed up just once. V is TRBV4-2 and J is TRBJ1-6; D unclear. CDR3 size: 17 residues. Germline CDR1 is LGHNA and CDR2 is YNFKEQ. V lost 0 bases, J lost 0 bases, and 9 bases lay in between. CDR3 amino acids: CASSQDYGLSYNSPLHF. CDR3 in DNA: TGTGCCAGCAGCCAAGACTACGGACTCTCCTATAATTCACCCCTCCACTTT.

Remarks on this clone: The same CDR3 arises from other DNA sequences in this sample as well. The chain links TRBV4-3 to TRBJ2-7; 9 bases map to TRBD1. CDR3 size: 14 residues. Germline V CDR1 and CDR2: LGHNA, YSLEER. Losses at the gene ends were 3 bases for V and 3 bases for J; bases not matched to a gene: 3. The CDR3 region is CASSQGQGDYEQYF. CDR3 DNA sequence: TGCGCCAGCAGCCAGGGACAGGGAGACTACGAGCAGTACTTC.

J is TRBJ1-2 and V is TRBV5-5, with 8 nucleotides matching TRBD1. The V gene's germline CDR1 is SGHKS and CDR2 YYEKEE (reference sequence). There are 14 residues in the CDR3. Trimming removed 6 bases from V and 8 bases from J; junction bases left unmatched: 12. Here the CDR3 reads CASNHDQGARGYTF. As DNA, the CDR3 is TGTGCCAGCAACCACGATCAGGGGGCGCGGGGCTACACCTTC. The complete variable domain, with remaining parts taken from reference TRBV5-5 and TRBJ1-2, reads DAGVTQSPTHLIKTRGQQVTLRCSPISGHKSVSWYQQVLGQGPQFIFQYYEKEERGRGNFPDRFSARQFPNYSSELNVNALLLGDSALYLCASNHDQGARGYTFGSGTRLTVV.

This chain connects TRBV6-5 to TRBJ2-7, with 8 bases fitting TRBD1. The CDR3 loop spans 15 amino acids. Trimming cost V 5 bases and J 0 bases; bases outside gene matches: 6. Germline V CDR1 and CDR2: MNHEY, SVGAGI. The CDR3 nucleotides read TGTGCCAGCAGTCGCGGGACAGGACTCTCCTACGAGCAGTACTTC. Translated: CASSRGTGLSYEQYF.

The chain recombines TRBV6-1 with TRBJ1-1; D might be TRBD1 (5 bases). The length of the CDR3 is 13 residues. With 3 bases removed from V and 1 base from J, the gap between germline ends came to 6 bases. CDR1 MNHNS and CDR2 SASEGT come from the germline V gene. CDR3 amino acids: CASSDRANTEAFF. In DNA form, the CDR3 reads TGTGCCAGCAGTGACAGGGCGAACACTGAAGCTTTCTTT.

This clone was seen more than once but under ten times. The chain employs TRBV9 and TRBJ2-3, with D hard to call. The CDR3 has 12 amino acids. V dropped 5 bases and J dropped 5 bases, with 9 bases sitting between them. Germline values: CDR1 SGDLS, CDR2 YYNGEE. CDR3 coding DNA: TGTGCCAGCAGTTTAGCCGGAGATACGCAGTATTTT. It codes for CASSLAGDTQYF.

This chain uses TRBV7-2 with TRBJ2-7, with 7 positions matching TRBD2. This CDR3 comprises 15 residues. Trimming took 5 bases from V and 2 from J; bases not matched to a gene: 9. Germline loops: CDR1 SGHTA, CDR2 FQGNSA. The CDR3 DNA sequence: TGTGCCAGCAGCGGTATGAGCGGGACTCCCTACGAGCAGTACTTC. Encoded protein: CASSGMSGTPYEQYF.

The rearrangement joins TRBV2 to TRBJ2-6; weak D call: TRBD1 (5 bases). The V gene lost 7 bases and the J gene lost 0 bases, with 16 bases spanning the gap. The CDR3 is made up of 17 amino acids. The germline gives CDR1 SNHLY, CDR2 FYNNEI. CDR3 sequence (DNA): TGTGCCAGCATGCAGGGCGGCTATTTCTCTGGGGCCAACGTCCTGACTTTC. Its protein product is CASMQGGYFSGANVLTF.

The gene calls are TRBV9 and TRBJ2-3; D is ambiguous. The CDR3 totals 17 residues. The germline V gene has CDR1 SGDLS and CDR2 YYNGEE. With 0 bases removed from V and 3 bases from J, the gap between germline ends came to 17 bases. DNA for the CDR3: TGTGCCAGCAGCGTAGAGCCCCAGGCGAGACCAACAGATACGCAGTATTTT. Translating it yields CASSVEPQARPTDTQYF.

The CDR3 DNA follows: TGCGCCAGCAGTCAGACAGGATATAGCAATCAGCCCCAGCATTTT. Translating it yields CASSQTGYSNQPQHF. The genes are TRBV23-1 and TRBJ1-5, with D possibly TRBD1 on 6 matching bases. TRBV23-1 is marked as an open reading frame, function uncertain. V lost 3 bases, J lost 0 bases, and 9 bases lay in between. CDR3 size: 15 residues.

The chain uses TRBV7-9 and TRBJ1-1; 7 bases line up with TRBD1. Trimming took 5 bases from V and 4 from J; bases not matched to a gene: 10. This CDR3 contains 15 residues. Germline assignment: CDR1 SEHNR and CDR2 FQNEAQ (reference sequence). CDR3: CASSDGSGGFTEAFF. CDR3 nucleotide sequence: TGTGCCAGCAGCGACGGGTCAGGGGGATTCACTGAAGCTTTCTTT. The full variable domain, rest sourced from reference TRBV7-9 and TRBJ1-1, is DTGVSQNPRHKITKRGQNVTFRCDPISEHNRLYWYRQTLGQGPEFLTYFQNEAQLEKSRLLSDRFSAERPKGSFSTLEIQRTEQGDSAMYLCASSDGSGGFTEAFFGQGTRLTVV.

V gene TRBV9 combines with J gene TRBJ1-1; maybe TRBD1 (6 bases). Germline-derived CDR1 and CDR2 are SGDLS and YYNGEE. With 3 bases removed from V and 7 bases from J, the gap between germline ends came to 16 bases. CDR3 length: 14 amino acids. CDR3 residues: CASSDRSGHLEAFF. In DNA form, the CDR3 reads TGTGCCAGCAGCGACCGGTCGGGACACCTTGAAGCTTTCTTT.

This sequence joins TRBV4-2 and TRBJ1-4, with 10 bases lining up with TRBD1. CDR3 length: 15 residues. Trimming at V came to 4 bases and at J to 7 bases, leaving 6 bases not matched to a gene. Germline loops: CDR1 LGHNA, CDR2 YNFKEQ. CDR3 sequence (DNA): TGTGCCAGCAGCCTTGGACAGGGGGAGAGTGAAAAACTGTTTTTT. Amino acid sequence: CASSLGQGESEKLFF.

CDR3 sequence reads: CASSLEGTGDSPLHF. The CDR3 nucleotides read TGCGCCAGCAGCTTGGAGGGGACAGGGGATTCACCCCTCCACTTT. The V gene is TRBV5-1, the J gene TRBJ1-6, with 10 bases aligning to TRBD1. Trimming at V came to 0 bases and at J to 8 bases, leaving 2 bases not matched to a gene. Germline CDR1 reads SGHRS; CDR2 reads YFSETQ. This CDR3 region has 15 residues.

This clone was counted a single time. The rearrangement links TRBV21-1 to TRBJ2-3; TRBD2, as called in the table, went unchecked against the DNA. TRBV21-1 is a known pseudogene. There are 17 residues in the CDR3. CDR3: CASSKVRRCGEGDTQYF. The DNA for the CDR3 is TGTGCCAGCAGCAAAGTGCGTCGTTGCGGGGAGGGGGATACGCAGTATTTT.

The V and J genes are TRBV28 and TRBJ1-1; D is possibly TRBD1 (6 bases). The V end was cut by 8 bases, the J end by 7 bases, with 17 bases between. Germline V gene data show CDR1 as MDHEN and CDR2 as SYDVKM. The CDR3 is 13 amino acids. Here the CDR3 reads CASSVTWTVEAFF. The DNA of the CDR3 is TGTGCCAGCTCCGTAACTTGGACAGTTGAAGCTTTCTTT.